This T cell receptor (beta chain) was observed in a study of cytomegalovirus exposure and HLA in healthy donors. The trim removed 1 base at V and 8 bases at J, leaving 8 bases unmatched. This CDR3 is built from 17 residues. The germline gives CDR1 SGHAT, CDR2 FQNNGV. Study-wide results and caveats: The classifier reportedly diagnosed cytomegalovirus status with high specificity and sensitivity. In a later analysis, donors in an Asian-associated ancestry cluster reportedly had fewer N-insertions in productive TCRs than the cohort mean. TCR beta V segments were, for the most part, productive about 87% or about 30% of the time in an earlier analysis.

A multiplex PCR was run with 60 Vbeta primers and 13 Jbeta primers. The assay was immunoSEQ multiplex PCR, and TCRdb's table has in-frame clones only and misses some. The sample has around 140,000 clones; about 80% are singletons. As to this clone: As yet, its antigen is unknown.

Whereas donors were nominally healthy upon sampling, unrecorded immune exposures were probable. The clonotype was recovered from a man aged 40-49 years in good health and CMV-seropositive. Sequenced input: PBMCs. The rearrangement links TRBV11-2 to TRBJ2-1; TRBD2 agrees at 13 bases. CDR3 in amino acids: CASSLARTSGSIDEQFF. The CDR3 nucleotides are TGTGCCAGCAGCTTAGCCCGGACTAGCGGGAGCATTGATGAGCAGTTCTTC. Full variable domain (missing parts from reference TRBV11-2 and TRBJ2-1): EAGVAQSPRYKIIEKRQSVAFWCNPISGHATLYWYQQILGQGPKLLIQFQNNGVVDDSQLPKDRFSAERLKGVDSTLKIQPAKLEDSAVYLCASSLARTSGSIDEQFFGPGTRLTVL.